Listed below are T cell receptor beta chains from one sample, sequenced in a study of blood T cell repertoires in COVID-19. The table came from immunoSEQ multiplex PCR; TCRdb's copy has only in-frame clones and leaves some out. The sample contains about 310,000 clones, about nine tenths of which appear only once. The specimen sequenced was PBMCs or T cells enriched from blood (not recorded which). The receptors were sampled from a man between 60 and 75 years old who had recovered from COVID-19. Each CDR3 is given with its conserved first and last residue. A D gene is named only where the DNA matches it firmly. Clone sizes are given selectively: once, few, many, or a class where the clone is expanded.

>TRBJ2-3|TRBV7-3|once|TRBD2
TGTGCCAGCAGCCCGGCTAGCGGGACCACAGATACGCAGTATTTT
CASSPASGTTDTQYF
>TRBJ2-7|TRBV28|-|-
TGTGCCAGCAGTTTAGATCGACTGAGATCCTACGAGCAGTACTTC
CASSLDRLRSYEQYF
>TRBJ2-2|TRBV19|-|TRBD2
TGTGCCAGTAGTATCAGGGAGGGATCGCCCGGGGAGCTGTTTTTT
CASSIREGSPGELFF
>TRBJ1-3|TRBV7-9|once|-
TGTGCCAGCAGCTTAGTCGGGGGAAACACCATATATTTT
CASSLVGGNTIYF
>TRBJ1-4|TRBV19|once|TRBD1
TGTGCCAGTAGTCCTTACAGGGGGCGGTCTAATGAAAAACTGTTTTTT
CASSPYRGRSNEKLFF
>TRBJ1-2|TRBV29-1|-|-
TGCAGCGTTAACAGGGTTGGTTATGGCTACACCTTC
CSVNRVGYGYTF
>TRBJ1-2|TRBV2|-|TRBD1
TGTGCCAGCAGGAAGGACAGGACTCCGTATGGCTACACCTTC
CASRKDRTPYGYTF
>TRBJ2-1|TRBV9|-|TRBD2
TGTGCCAGCAGCGTAGAATGGCGGGAGACTAGCGACCTCAATGAGCAGTTCTTC
CASSVEWRETSDLNEQFF
>TRBJ1-4|TRBV11-2|-|-
TGTGCCAGCAGCTTGCAGGGATTGGAGGGTGAAAAACTGTTTTTT
CASSLQGLEGEKLFF
>TRBJ1-2|TRBV7-8|-|-
TGTGCCAGCAGCTTGAATACAGGGCGATTTTATGGCTACACCTTC
CASSLNTGRFYGYTF
>TRBJ1-6|TRBV9|few|TRBD1
TGTGCCAGCAGCCCGGAACAGGGGGTCAGCTCACCCCTCCACTTT
CASSPEQGVSSPLHF
>TRBJ2-2|TRBV11-3|-|-
TGTGCCAGCAGCCCCGGGAGCGCGAACACCGGGGAGCTGTTTTTT
CASSPGSANTGELFF
>TRBJ2-1|TRBV24-1|-|TRBD2
TGTGCCACCAGTGACCCGATCAGCGGGAGTAGGAATGAGCAGTTCTTC
CATSDPISGSRNEQFF
>TRBJ2-3|TRBV9|-|-
TGTGCCAGCAGTTTCATTTCGTCTAGCGCTTCTAGCACAGATACGCAGTATTTT
CASSFISSSASSTDTQYF
>TRBJ2-5|TRBV18|-|TRBD2
TGTGCCAGCTCGACCCGAACTAGCGGAGAGGGGTGGCAAGAGACCCAGTACTTC
CASSTRTSGEGWQETQYF
>TRBJ1-5|TRBV28|-|TRBD1
TGTGCCAGCAGTCGGGCGGGACAGGCAACAAATCAGCCCCAGCATTTT
CASSRAGQATNQPQHF
>TRBJ2-1|TRBV28|-|-
TGTGCCAGCAGTCTCACTTTTGAGCAGTTCTTC
CASSLTFEQFF
>TRBJ2-7|TRBV19|-|-
TGTGCCAGTAGTCCCTCCCCCGCAGGGCTCTCCTACGAGCAGTACTTC
CASSPSPAGLSYEQYF
>TRBJ1-3|TRBV6-5|-|TRBD1
TGTGCCAGCAGACGGGACAGGGACTCTGGAAACACCATATATTTT
CASRRDRDSGNTIYF
>TRBJ1-3|TRBV12-3/TRBV12-4|-|-
TGTGCCAGCAGTTCCAGCTCTGGAAACACCATATATTTT
CASSSSSGNTIYF
>TRBJ1-1|TRBV5-1|-|-
TGCGCCAGCAGCTTGGACGGGGGTGAGGAGGCTTTCTTT
CASSLDGGEEAFF
>TRBJ1-1|TRBV18|-|-
TGTGCCAGCTCACCCACCAAGGGGCGCGTGAACACTGAAGCTTTCTTT
CASSPTKGRVNTEAFF
>TRBJ1-1|TRBV24-1|-|-
TGTGCCACCCCTATTGAAGCTTTCTTT
CATPIEAFF
>TRBJ1-1|TRBV12-5|-|-
TGTGCTAGTGCCCATTCAGGAGGGACTGAAGCTTTCTTT
CASAHSGGTEAFF
>TRBJ1-2|TRBV27|-|TRBD1
TGTGCCAGCAGTTTATCCGGGACAGGGTATGGCTACACCTTC
CASSLSGTGYGYTF
>TRBJ1-1|TRBV5-1|-|-
TGCGCCAGCAGCTTGTCAGTGAACACTGAAGCTTTCTTT
CASSLSVNTEAFF
>TRBJ2-7|TRBV20-1|-|TRBD1
TGCAGTGCGTGGACAGGGTCCGAGCAGTACTTC
CSAWTGSEQYF
>TRBJ2-3|TRBV10-1|once|-
TGCGCCAGCAGCTTCGGCGGGCCCTACACAGATACGCAGTATTTT
CASSFGGPYTDTQYF
>TRBJ1-4|TRBV5-1|-|TRBD1
TGCGCCAGCAGCCCGCGGACAGGGGGATATGAAAAACTGTTTTTT
CASSPRTGGYEKLFF
>TRBJ1-5|TRBV12-3/TRBV12-4|-|-
TGTGCCAGCAGTCAAAATCAGCCCCAGCATTTT
CASSQNQPQHF
>TRBJ1-5|TRBV6-6|-|-
TGTGCCAGCAGTTCGAATCAGGATAGCAATCAGCCCCAGCATTTT
CASSSNQDSNQPQHF
>TRBJ2-7|TRBV11-2|-|-
TGTGCCAGCAGCTTAGCGAGCGGGCGGATTTACGAGCAGTACTTC
CASSLASGRIYEQYF
>TRBJ2-7|TRBV2|once|-
TGTGCCAGCAGTGACTCCAGGGGTCTGGAGTCCGAGCAGTACTTC
CASSDSRGLESEQYF
>TRBJ1-4|TRBV2|-|TRBD1
TGTGCCAGCAGTGCACTCACTCGGGACAGTCTTCGGTTTTTT
CASSALTRDSLRFF
>TRBJ2-1|TRBV10-1|-|-
TGCGCCAGCAGTGAGGTACAGGGCAATGAGCAGTTCTTC
CASSEVQGNEQFF
>TRBJ1-2|TRBV27|-|-
TGTGCCAGCAGTTTTTCGGGGGGCATGGGCTATGGCTACACCTTC
CASSFSGGMGYGYTF